This T cell receptor beta chain was captured by sequencing in a study of early T cells in non-severe SARS-CoV-2 infection. General observations from the study: Comparison of clonotypes with VDJdb favored anti-spike CD8 responses while missing private and CD4 specificities.

Ten or more counts support this clonotype. Its specificity is unknown. Germline assignment: CDR1 MDHEN and CDR2 SYDVKM. The CDR3 is 14 residues long. V was cut by 3 bases and J by 0 bases, with 7 bases left in between. Researchers attached unique molecular identifiers to individual cDNA molecules. TCRdb reprocessed the 5' RACE reads with MiXCR, giving one entry per CDR3 protein. The table has tens of thousands of distinct CDR3 sequences, around 17% seen once; the top ten hold roughly 4.7%. This TCR derives from an adult who was a healthcare worker with PCR-confirmed SARS-CoV-2 infection or an uninfected control (not recorded which). The rearrangement joins TRBV28 to TRBJ2-3; no reliable D call. Sequenced material: whole blood, taken at baseline. The CDR3 here is CASSFDGSTDTQYF. CDR3 coding DNA: TGTGCCAGCAGTTTTGACGGTAGCACAGATACGCAGTATTTT.